These 8 T cell receptor beta chains were sequenced from one sample in a study of blood T cell repertoires in COVID-19. Method: immunoSEQ multiplex PCR; TCRdb's copy keeps in-frame clones and lacks some. The profile shows 180,000 or so clones, 80% to 90% of them singletons. Sample: peripheral blood. The receptors were gathered from a man in his fifties or sixties with acute or convalescent COVID-19.

The gene calls are TRBV29-1 and TRBJ2-1; D may be TRBD2 (6 bases). The germline CDR1 and CDR2 sequences are SQVTM and ANQGSEA. Deletions cut 0 bases from V and 0 bases from J, with 15 bases between. This CDR3 has 17 residues. The DNA for the CDR3 is TGCAGCGTTGAAGACGGGGACTTACTCAGCTCCTACAATGAGCAGTTCTTC. As protein: CSVEDGDLLSSYNEQFF.

This clone was seen a few times. The V and J genes are TRBV2 and TRBJ1-5; D gene uncertain. Germline CDR1 is SNHLY and CDR2 is FYNNEI. V lost 6 bases, J lost 6 bases, and 18 bases lay in between. There are 15 residues in the CDR3. CDR3 amino acids: CASSASALEGQPQHF. The CDR3 DNA sequence: TGTGCCAGCAGCGCATCGGCCTTGGAGGGTCAGCCCCAGCATTTT.

The chain couples TRBV28 to TRBJ2-1, with 9 bases aligning to TRBD2. V lost 2 bases to trimming and J lost 6 bases; unmatched junction nucleotides: 5. The CDR3 runs 15 residues. Germline CDR1 reads MDHEN; CDR2 reads SYDVKM. The CDR3 region is CASSLGGRAVNEQFF. DNA of the CDR3: TGTGCCAGCAGTTTAGGCGGGAGGGCGGTCAATGAGCAGTTCTTC.

The V call is TRBV16, the J call TRBJ2-7; 9 bases fit TRBD2. Germline V gene data show CDR1 as KGHSY and CDR2 as FQNENV. J gave up 1 base and V 0 bases, and 4 bases lay outside the gene matches. The CDR3 length is 16 residues. The CDR3, as DNA: TGTGCCAGCAGCCAATCCGTCAGCGGGAGGTCCTACGAGCAGTACTTC. It specifies CASSQSVSGRSYEQYF.

This chain links TRBV21-1 with TRBJ2-1; no DNA check was done on the table's D call, TRBD1. TRBV21-1 is a recognized pseudogene. This CDR3 region has 16 residues. Here the CDR3 DNA reads TGTGCCAGCAGCAAAGCGGGGAGACAGGGTGACAATGAGCAGTTCTTC. This translates into CASSKAGRQGDNEQFF.

A few counts support this clone. The chain joins TRBV6-1 to TRBJ1-5; 8 nucleotides match TRBD1. This CDR3 is 16 amino acids long. Trimming at V came to 4 bases and at J to 0 bases, leaving 5 bases not matched to a gene. CDR1 and CDR2 (germline): MNHNS, SASEGT. CDR3 amino acids: CASSAGGQVSNQPQHF. CDR3 bases: TGTGCCAGCAGTGCGGGGGGACAGGTTAGCAATCAGCCCCAGCATTTT.

The V gene is TRBV3-1 (or the pseudogene TRBV3-2), the J gene TRBJ2-2; D is unclear. CDR1 is LGHDT, CDR2 YNNKEL, per germline (reference sequence). This CDR3 has 14 amino acids. V lost 2 bases and J 4 bases, leaving 8 bases between the germline ends. CDR3 DNA: TGTGCCAGCAGCCAAACTGTAGTCACCGGGGAGCTGTTTTTT. Translation: CASSQTVVTGELFF.

The gene calls are TRBV5-6 and TRBJ1-1; D call uncertain. The CDR3 has 15 amino acids. V lost 1 base and J lost 0, with 10 bases in between. The germline V gene encodes CDR1 SGHDT and CDR2 YYEEEE. CDR3 DNA sequence: TGTGCCAGCAGCTTGCGCAAACTCATGAACACTGAAGCTTTCTTT. As protein: CASSLRKLMNTEAFF.